This is a list of T cell receptor beta chains from one sample in a study of shared clonotypes between healthy human individuals. Profiled with immunoSEQ multiplex PCR; TCRdb holds only in-frame clones, not every one. The sample yields over a million clones, around 82% seen once. Sequencing used memory CD4+ T cells from PBMCs. These receptors were collected from a man aged 18 to 29 in good health. Some clones in this sample may be carry-over from other donors' samples. Both conserved end residues are part of each CDR3. D genes are given only for firm matches. Some rows have no size entry. The others give once, few or many, or a class for an expanded clone.

j_gene: TRBJ2-3; v_gene: TRBV11-3; d_gene: TRBD1; abundance: NA; CDR3aa: CASSLGQGVADTQYF; CDR3nt: TGTGCCAGCAGCTTAGGGCAGGGGGTAGCAGATACGCAGTATTTT
j_gene: TRBJ1-5; v_gene: TRBV4-1; d_gene: NA; abundance: NA; CDR3aa: CASSQEGNSRQPQHF; CDR3nt: TGCGCCAGCAGCCAAGAGGGGAACTCTAGGCAGCCCCAGCATTTT
j_gene: TRBJ1-1; v_gene: TRBV19; d_gene: NA; abundance: NA; CDR3aa: CASRWRGATEAFF; CDR3nt: TGTGCCAGTAGATGGCGTGGGGCTACTGAAGCTTTCTTT
j_gene: TRBJ2-1; v_gene: TRBV9; d_gene: NA; abundance: NA; CDR3aa: CASSGDSGSYNEQFF; CDR3nt: TGTGCCAGCAGCGGTGACAGTGGGTCCTACAATGAGCAGTTCTTC
j_gene: TRBJ2-1; v_gene: TRBV13; d_gene: NA; abundance: NA; CDR3aa: CASSSAGQPGYEQFF; CDR3nt: TGTGCCAGCAGCTCCGCGGGACAGCCTGGCTATGAGCAGTTCTTC
j_gene: TRBJ2-3; v_gene: TRBV9; d_gene: TRBD2; abundance: NA; CDR3aa: CASSLGGSGKDTQYF; CDR3nt: TGTGCCAGCAGCCTCGGGGGTAGCGGGAAGGATACGCAGTATTTT
j_gene: TRBJ2-7; v_gene: TRBV7-9; d_gene: NA; abundance: NA; CDR3aa: CASSLISSYEQYF; CDR3nt: TGTGCCAGCAGCTTAATCAGCTCCTACGAGCAGTACTTC
j_gene: TRBJ2-3; v_gene: TRBV4-1; d_gene: NA; abundance: many; CDR3aa: CASSQVARTSTDTQYF; CDR3nt: TGCGCCAGCAGCCAAGTTGCCCGCACTAGCACAGATACGCAGTATTTT
j_gene: TRBJ2-1; v_gene: TRBV9; d_gene: NA; abundance: NA; CDR3aa: CASSGNNEQFF; CDR3nt: TGTGCCAGCAGCGGAAACAATGAGCAGTTCTTC
j_gene: TRBJ1-1; v_gene: TRBV28; d_gene: TRBD1; abundance: once; CDR3aa: CASSLGGGVITEAFF; CDR3nt: TGTGCCAGCAGTTTAGGAGGGGGCGTTATTACTGAAGCTTTCTTT
j_gene: TRBJ2-7; v_gene: TRBV5-1; d_gene: TRBD2; abundance: once; CDR3aa: CASSSRGAPGTSAAAYSYEQYF; CDR3nt: TGCGCCAGCAGCTCCCGGGGGGCTCCCGGGACTAGCGCCGCGGCCTACTCCTACGAGCAGTACTTC
j_gene: TRBJ1-2; v_gene: TRBV29-1; d_gene: TRBD1; abundance: once; CDR3aa: CSVQTSTGNSGYTF; CDR3nt: TGCAGCGTGCAAACCTCGACAGGGAACAGTGGCTACACCTTC
j_gene: TRBJ1-1; v_gene: TRBV19; d_gene: NA; abundance: NA; CDR3aa: CASSQGRTEAFF; CDR3nt: TGTGCCAGTAGCCAGGGGAGGACTGAAGCTTTCTTT
j_gene: TRBJ1-5; v_gene: TRBV21-1; d_gene: NA; abundance: NA; CDR3aa: CASIPGGRDRNQPQHF; CDR3nt: TGTGCCAGCATCCCGGGAGGCAGGGACCGTAATCAGCCCCAGCATTTT
j_gene: TRBJ1-3; v_gene: TRBV7-2; d_gene: NA; abundance: NA; CDR3aa: CASSRSGGQGNTIYF; CDR3nt: TGTGCCAGCAGCCGCAGCGGGGGGCAGGGAAACACCATATATTTT
j_gene: TRBJ2-5; v_gene: TRBV10-3; d_gene: NA; abundance: NA; CDR3aa: CAISEDSLETQYF; CDR3nt: TGTGCCATCAGTGAGGACAGCCTGGAGACCCAGTACTTC
j_gene: TRBJ2-3; v_gene: TRBV9; d_gene: NA; abundance: once; CDR3aa: CASSVRYGGDTQYF; CDR3nt: TGTGCCAGCAGCGTACGATACGGGGGCGATACGCAGTATTTT
j_gene: TRBJ2-7; v_gene: TRBV27; d_gene: NA; abundance: NA; CDR3aa: CASSLDRGRYEQYF; CDR3nt: TGTGCCAGCAGTTTAGATCGGGGTCGTTACGAGCAGTACTTC
j_gene: TRBJ1-1; v_gene: TRBV18; d_gene: TRBD1; abundance: NA; CDR3aa: CASSPNVPGTGNTEAFF; CDR3nt: TGTGCCAGCTCACCGAATGTTCCCGGGACAGGGAACACTGAAGCTTTCTTT
j_gene: TRBJ1-2; v_gene: TRBV7-3; d_gene: TRBD1; abundance: NA; CDR3aa: CASSLDQSGTAYF; CDR3nt: TGTGCCAGCAGCTTAGATCAGTCCGGGACAGCATATTTC
j_gene: TRBJ2-7; v_gene: TRBV4-1; d_gene: TRBD2; abundance: NA; CDR3aa: CASSQGNWRRGRAHEQYF; CDR3nt: TGCGCCAGCAGCCAAGGGAACTGGAGACGCGGGAGGGCCCACGAGCAGTACTTC
j_gene: TRBJ1-5; v_gene: TRBV18; d_gene: NA; abundance: NA; CDR3aa: CASSLGRAGNQPQHF; CDR3nt: TGTGCCAGCTCACTAGGGAGAGCCGGCAATCAGCCCCAGCATTTT
j_gene: TRBJ1-2; v_gene: TRBV4-3; d_gene: NA; abundance: once; CDR3aa: CASSQAASANYGYTF; CDR3nt: TGCGCCAGCAGCCAAGCAGCCTCAGCTAACTATGGCTACACCTTC
j_gene: TRBJ2-3; v_gene: TRBV15; d_gene: NA; abundance: NA; CDR3aa: CATSRGGVRDTQYF; CDR3nt: TGTGCCACCAGCAGAGGTGGGGTGAGAGATACGCAGTATTTT
j_gene: TRBJ2-1; v_gene: TRBV11-2; d_gene: NA; abundance: NA; CDR3aa: CASSLGPSYNEQFF; CDR3nt: TGTGCCAGCAGCTTAGGGCCCTCCTACAATGAGCAGTTCTTC
j_gene: TRBJ2-2; v_gene: TRBV7-9; d_gene: NA; abundance: NA; CDR3aa: CASSLGDGVTGELFF; CDR3nt: TGTGCCAGCAGCTTAGGGGACGGGGTCACCGGGGAGCTGTTTTTT
j_gene: TRBJ2-1; v_gene: TRBV29-1; d_gene: NA; abundance: NA; CDR3aa: CSVSPGNLQFF; CDR3nt: TGCAGCGTTTCGCCAGGGAATTTGCAGTTCTTC
j_gene: TRBJ1-1; v_gene: TRBV6-6; d_gene: NA; abundance: NA; CDR3aa: CASSLQGTEAFF; CDR3nt: TGTGCCAGCAGTTTACAGGGAACTGAAGCTTTCTTT
j_gene: TRBJ2-5; v_gene: TRBV7-9; d_gene: NA; abundance: NA; CDR3aa: CASSLDVHRGETQYF; CDR3nt: TGTGCCAGCAGCTTAGATGTTCACCGGGGGGAGACCCAGTACTTC
j_gene: TRBJ1-4; v_gene: TRBV28; d_gene: NA; abundance: many; CDR3aa: CASRAFLEKLFF; CDR3nt: TGTGCCAGCAGGGCCTTCCTTGAAAAACTGTTTTTT
j_gene: TRBJ1-5; v_gene: TRBV7-2; d_gene: NA; abundance: NA; CDR3aa: CASSSRGQPQHF; CDR3nt: TGTGCCAGCAGCTCCCGAGGGCAGCCCCAGCATTTT
j_gene: TRBJ2-5; v_gene: TRBV2; d_gene: NA; abundance: NA; CDR3aa: CASSEEAGETQYF; CDR3nt: TGTGCCAGCAGTGAAGAAGCGGGTGAGACCCAGTACTTC
j_gene: TRBJ2-7; v_gene: TRBV27; d_gene: NA; abundance: NA; CDR3aa: CARIGQRHYEQYF; CDR3nt: TGTGCCAGGATCGGACAGCGTCACTACGAGCAGTACTTC
j_gene: TRBJ1-1; v_gene: TRBV6-4; d_gene: TRBD1; abundance: NA; CDR3aa: CASSEQGAGEAFF; CDR3nt: TGTGCCAGCAGTGAACAGGGGGCAGGTGAAGCTTTCTTT
j_gene: TRBJ2-7; v_gene: TRBV18; d_gene: NA; abundance: NA; CDR3aa: CASSPDMKTYEQYF; CDR3nt: TGTGCCAGCTCACCAGACATGAAGACTTACGAGCAGTACTTC
j_gene: TRBJ1-5; v_gene: TRBV19; d_gene: TRBD1; abundance: NA; CDR3aa: CASTPQGVQPQHF; CDR3nt: TGTGCCAGTACTCCCCAGGGGGTTCAGCCCCAGCATTTT
j_gene: TRBJ1-1; v_gene: TRBV4-3; d_gene: TRBD1; abundance: few; CDR3aa: CASSQDGTAGTEAFF; CDR3nt: TGCGCCAGCAGCCAAGACGGGACAGCCGGGACTGAAGCTTTCTTT